The source of this TCR beta chain is a study of PD-1 blockade in classical Hodgkin lymphoma. At the level of the study: Patients were treated with nivolumab at 3 mg/kg, and this was given intravenously every 2 weeks.

A word on this clone: Its antigen is undetermined.

Clones were read by immunoSEQ multiplex PCR, and TCRdb kept only the in-frame ones, dropping some. The sample yields over 30,000 clones, around 90% seen once. Study-wide findings and caveats: Complete responders possessed baseline diversity comparable to newly diagnosed patients.

Every single patient, without exception, relapsed after autologous stem cell transplantation, and brentuximab vedotin exposure varied. Magnetic negative selection served to purify CD4+ T cells out of PBMCs that had been thawed. This CDR3 is 16 amino acids long. Germline V gene sequence: CDR1 MGHRA, CDR2 YSYEKL. The V and J ends lost 1 base and 6 bases, in that order; junction bases with no gene match: 8. This rearrangement joins TRBV4-1 to TRBJ2-5, with 10 bases aligning to TRBD1. The source is a human donor with classical Hodgkin lymphoma. This specimen was CD4+ T cells from blood, taken at baseline. In DNA, the CDR3 is TGCGCCAGCAGCCAAGTGGGACAGGGGAACAAGAAGACCCAGTACTTC. Translating gives CASSQVGQGNKKTQYF.